What follows is one T cell receptor beta chain and its context. Its matching antigen is unknown. The J segment lost 2 bases and the V segment lost 1 base, leaving 5 bases of the junction unmatched. Germline CDR1 is SGHVS and CDR2 is FNYEAQ. There are 16 residues in the CDR3. This record comes from a study of type 1 regulatory T cells. Study details: This in vitro CD4 product, T-allo10, is enriched for Tr1 cells and alloantigen-specific.

In TCRdb, the reads were re-called with MiXCR into one record per CDR3 protein. The sample has 20,000 or so distinct CDR3 sequences; 40% to 55% are singletons. The sample taken for sequencing was cultured T cells, either the whole culture or a sorted T cell fraction (not recorded which). This chain links TRBV7-6 with TRBJ2-1; 7 bases agree with TRBD1. This clonotype was sampled from a human donor in good health. The CDR3 loop reads CASSLVWQGAYNEQFF. DNA of the CDR3: TGTGCCAGCAGCTTAGTTTGGCAGGGGGCCTACAATGAGCAGTTCTTC.